This T cell receptor beta chain was identified during a study of T cell clonality in common variable immunodeficiency. Many counts were recorded for this clone. What it recognizes is unknown. Assay used: immunoSEQ multiplex PCR; TCRdb lists only in-frame clones, some missing. The table records tens of thousands of clones without singletons, the ten largest covering around 1.4%. Notes on the study in general: Patient heterogeneity in the CVID cohort limited correlations between repertoire features and clinical complications. In common variable immunodeficiency, TCR beta chains reportedly carried fewer deletions and N-nucleotide insertions. CVID subjects showed higher TCRbeta clonality than healthy controls. CVID subjects shared fewer TCRbeta clones than healthy controls did.

The sequence came from a person aged 18 to 75 in good health. Sequencing used peripheral blood mononuclear cells.

The sequenced CDR3 bases are TGCGCCAGCAGCCTCGACTGGGGGCGGAATCAGCCC. Translating it yields CASSLDWGRNQP. From start to end, the CDR3 is CASSLDWGRNQPQHF. The chain recombines TRBV5-1 with TRBJ1-5; a weak D match, TRBD1 (6 bases). Read data end 3 residues before the CDR3 end; the end is taken from the germline J gene. The germline CDR1 and CDR2 sequences are SGHRS and YFSETQ. This CDR3 spans 15 amino acids. Trimming pared 4 bases from V and 4 bases from J, leaving 15 bases between.